These 23 T cell receptor beta chains originate from one sample sequenced in a study of chemoradiotherapy in HPV16-positive cancers. Clones were read by immunoSEQ multiplex PCR, and TCRdb kept only the in-frame ones, dropping some. Seen here are roughly 17,000 clones, 85% to 95% observed once, and the top ten hold 13% to 15%. The sample consisted of blood, taken from a patient who underwent chemoradiotherapy. These receptors were obtained from a human donor with HPV-associated anogenital cancer.

V and J are TRBV29-1 and TRBJ1-2; the D is unclear. The CDR3 totals 11 residues. The V end was cut by 2 bases, the J end by 3 bases, with 4 bases between. Germline lookup yields CDR1 SQVTM and CDR2 ANQGSEA. Written as DNA, the CDR3 is TGCAGCGTTGAACAGTACTATGGCTACACCTTC. Protein product: CSVEQYYGYTF.

The V call is TRBV6-6, the J call TRBJ1-1; TRBD1 might be the D (5 bases). The V gene's germline CDR1 is MNHNY and CDR2 SVGAGI (reference sequence). This CDR3 spans 14 amino acids. Trimming pared 5 bases from V and 1 base from J, leaving 11 bases between. The CDR3 DNA reads as TGTGCCAGCAGTCCCCGCGGGACGAACACTGAAGCTTTCTTT. Translated, it gives CASSPRGTNTEAFF.

With respect to this clone: At one end the junction does not follow the germline gene, possibly because of a read error. The chain couples TRBV6-5 to TRBJ2-3, with D tentatively TRBD2 (7 bases). Germline V gene sequence: CDR1 MNHEY, CDR2 SVGAGI. This CDR3 is built from 13 residues. CDR3 amino acids: CTVGGVNTDTQYF. The CDR3 bases are TGCACGGTAGGGGGGGTCAACACAGATACGCAGTATTTT.

The chain employs TRBV7-9 and TRBJ2-6, with 8 bases that match TRBD1. Germline values: CDR1 SEHNR, CDR2 FQNEAQ (reference sequence). Trimming removed 3 bases from V and 1 base from J; junction bases left unmatched: 2. This CDR3 is built from 16 residues. CDR3 nucleotide sequence: TGTGCCAGCAGCTTGGGACAGGCGTCTGGGGCCAACGTCCTGACTTTC. It yields the protein CASSLGQASGANVLTF.

The chain links TRBV10-3 to TRBJ2-2; maybe TRBD1 (5 bases). Per the germline V gene, CDR1 is ENHRY and CDR2 is SYGVKD. This CDR3 comprises 15 residues. Trimming pared 4 bases from V and 9 bases from J, leaving 18 bases between. The CDR3 coding sequence is TGTGCCATCAGTGCCGCAGGGCAGGTCTACCGGGAGCTGTTTTTT. It translates to CAISAAGQVYRELFF.

The V gene is TRBV7-2, the J gene TRBJ1-2; D ambiguous. V was trimmed by 3 bases and J by 5 bases, leaving 1 base between them. The CDR3 loop spans 10 amino acids. In germline, CDR1 is SGHTA, CDR2 FQGNSA. This CDR3 is CASSFYGYTF. CDR3 bases: TGTGCCAGCAGCTTTTATGGCTACACCTTC.

The V gene is TRBV11-2, the J gene TRBJ1-2; D possibly corresponds to TRBD1 (6 bases). Trimming removed 3 bases from V and 7 bases from J, with 12 bases in between. The CDR3 is 13 residues long. Germline lookup yields CDR1 SGHAT and CDR2 FQNNGV. This CDR3 is CASSFPQGPGYTF. The DNA of the CDR3 is TGTGCCAGCAGCTTTCCACAGGGTCCTGGCTACACCTTC.

V gene TRBV5-1 combines with J gene TRBJ1-1, with D perhaps TRBD1 (6 bases). The CDR3 spans 15 residues. V shed 0 bases and J shed 5 bases, with 14 bases lying between them. Germline loops: CDR1 SGHRS, CDR2 YFSETQ. This CDR3 reads CASSLAAGAGTEAFF. CDR3 nucleotides: TGCGCCAGCAGCTTGGCCGCGGGGGCAGGGACTGAAGCTTTCTTT.

This chain joins TRBV7-9 and TRBJ2-5, with TRBD1 matching 7 bases. Germline V gene lookup returns CDR1 SEHNR and CDR2 FQNEAQ (reference sequence). With 6 bases clipped from V and 7 bases from J, the junction kept 8 bases outside the gene matches. The CDR3 loop spans 13 amino acids. DNA for the CDR3: TGTGCCAGCAGATCCACAGGGGACGTGACCCAGTACTTC. Amino acids: CASRSTGDVTQYF.

The J gene is TRBJ1-5, the V gene TRBV5-8; TRBD1 agrees at 8 bases. The CDR3 totals 15 residues. Germline V CDR1 and CDR2: SGHTS, YDEGEE. V was pared by 4 bases and J by 4 bases, with 7 bases of the junction left unmatched. The CDR3: CASSGGTGGNQPQHF. CDR3 coding DNA: TGTGCCAGCAGCGGGGGGACAGGAGGAAATCAGCCCCAGCATTTT.

The chain is built from TRBV7-9 and TRBJ1-5; 8 bases are shared with TRBD1. The V gene end was trimmed by 5 bases and the J gene end by 7 bases; junction bases not matched to a gene: 7. Germline V gives CDR1 SEHNR, CDR2 FQNEAQ (reference sequence). The CDR3 is made up of 14 amino acids. CDR3 protein: CASSPRQGMQPQHF. DNA for the CDR3: TGTGCCAGCAGCCCGAGACAGGGGATGCAGCCCCAGCATTTT. Using reference TRBV7-9 and TRBJ1-5 for the parts outside the CDR3, the full variable domain is DTGVSQNPRHKITKRGQNVTFRCDPISEHNRLYWYRQTLGQGPEFLTYFQNEAQLEKSRLLSDRFSAERPKGSFSTLEIQRTEQGDSAMYLCASSPRQGMQPQHFGDGTRLSIL.

V is TRBV11-2 and J is TRBJ1-6; possible D gene TRBD1, 6 bases. The ends were cut back, 6 bases at V and 0 bases at J, with 15 bases in the middle. Germline CDR1 is SGHAT and CDR2 is FQNNGV. This CDR3 is 17 amino acids long. In DNA, the CDR3 is TGTGCCAGCAGTTCCAGTTTCAGGGGCTCCTATAATTCACCCCTCCACTTT. It codes for CASSSSFRGSYNSPLHF.

The rearrangement links TRBV6-5 to TRBJ2-6, with D hard to call. CDR1 is MNHEY and CDR2 is SVGAGI in the germline V gene. Deletions cut 6 bases from V and 1 base from J, with 10 bases between. CDR3 length equals 15 residues. The CDR3 loop reads CASRSVGSGANVLTF. For the CDR3, the DNA is TGTGCCAGCAGGAGTGTCGGTTCTGGGGCCAACGTCCTGACTTTC.

V is TRBV7-2 and J is TRBJ2-3, with 7 bases that match TRBD2. Germline loops: CDR1 SGHTA, CDR2 FQGNSA. The CDR3 consists of 18 residues. V was clipped by 2 bases and J by 2 bases; unmatched bases: 13. The CDR3 here is CASSLQPRSSGPTDTQYF. The CDR3, as DNA: TGTGCCAGCAGCTTACAGCCTAGGTCTAGCGGCCCCACAGATACGCAGTATTTT.

The J gene is TRBJ1-1, the V gene TRBV29-1; D gene uncertain. From germline, CDR1 is SQVTM and CDR2 ANQGSEA. The CDR3 extends over 11 amino acids. The germline V and J ends were trimmed by 4 bases and 1 base, with 4 bases remaining between them. The CDR3 DNA follows: TGCAGCGTTGTAAAGAACACTGAAGCTTTCTTT. This encodes CSVVKNTEAFF.

This clone is a singleton in its sample. The V and J genes are TRBV6-5 and TRBJ1-3; D gene ambiguous. The germline V gene encodes CDR1 MNHEY and CDR2 SVGAGI. The CDR3 length is 15 residues. With 6 bases removed from V and 2 bases from J, the gap between germline ends came to 14 bases. The chain's CDR3 is CASRIGTPPGNTIYF. CDR3 in DNA: TGTGCCAGCAGGATTGGAACCCCCCCTGGAAACACCATATATTTT.

V usage is TRBV13 and J usage is TRBJ1-1; the D gene is possibly TRBD1 (6 bases). The CDR3 consists of 14 residues. V was shortened by 1 base and J by 1 base, with 7 bases between the two germline ends. CDR1 is PRHDT and CDR2 is FYEKMQ in the germline V gene (reference sequence). The CDR3 here is CASSLEGGNTEAFF. DNA for the CDR3: TGTGCCAGCAGCTTAGAGGGGGGGAACACTGAAGCTTTCTTT.

This clone has only one observation. The rearrangement links TRBV7-2 to TRBJ1-6; no definite D call. The CDR3 loop spans 15 amino acids. The V gene's germline CDR1 is SGHTA and CDR2 FQGNSA. With 4 bases removed from V and 0 bases from J, the gap between germline ends came to 7 bases. The CDR3 coding sequence is TGTGCCAGCAGCTCCGACCCCTCCTATAATTCACCCCTCCACTTT. As protein: CASSSDPSYNSPLHF.

This chain links TRBV27 with TRBJ1-2, with 9 nucleotides matching TRBD1. V shed 3 bases and J 4 bases; nucleotides not matched to a gene: 3. The CDR3 runs 14 residues. Germline V gene lookup returns CDR1 MNHEY and CDR2 SMNVEV (reference sequence). The CDR3 protein is CASSLTGGGYGYTF. CDR3 DNA sequence: TGTGCCAGCAGTTTGACAGGGGGAGGCTATGGCTACACCTTC.

This clone is medium-sized. The CDR3 DNA reads as TGTGCCAGCAGCCTGGGACCGGGACAGGGAAGTTCAGATACGCAGTATTTT. As protein: CASSLGPGQGSSDTQYF. The rearrangement links TRBV14 to TRBJ2-3; 9 bases agree with TRBD1. The germline gives CDR1 SGHDN, CDR2 FVKESK. V shed 4 bases and J 4 bases; nucleotides not matched to a gene: 12. The CDR3 loop spans 17 amino acids.

This chain links TRBV6-6 with TRBJ2-7, with 7 positions matching TRBD2. Germline-derived CDR1 and CDR2 are MNHNY and SVGAGI (reference sequence). Germline trimming cut 8 bases from V and 5 bases from J; bases unmatched to any gene: 12. The CDR3 is made up of 14 amino acids. This chain's CDR3 is CASGEGRGFDEQYF. CDR3 DNA: TGTGCCAGCGGGGAAGGGCGGGGGTTCGACGAGCAGTACTTC.

The J gene is TRBJ2-3, the V gene TRBV5-1, with 8 bases that match TRBD1. Trimming took 0 bases from V and 5 from J; bases not matched to a gene: 8. The CDR3 has 16 amino acids. Looked up from germline, CDR1 is SGHRS and CDR2 is YFSETQ. The CDR3 is CASSLVQGAGIDTQYF. The CDR3 nucleotides read TGCGCCAGCAGCTTGGTCCAGGGGGCGGGCATAGATACGCAGTATTTT.

The DNA for the CDR3 is TGTGCCAGCAGCCCGATGTGGGACAGGGGTAAAGGAGAGACCCAGTACTTC. It yields the protein CASSPMWDRGKGETQYF. The chain has TRBV7-2 and TRBJ2-5, with 10 positions matching TRBD1. Trimming took 5 bases from V and 4 from J; bases not matched to a gene: 13. In germline, CDR1 is SGHTA, CDR2 FQGNSA. The CDR3 sequence is 17 residues long.